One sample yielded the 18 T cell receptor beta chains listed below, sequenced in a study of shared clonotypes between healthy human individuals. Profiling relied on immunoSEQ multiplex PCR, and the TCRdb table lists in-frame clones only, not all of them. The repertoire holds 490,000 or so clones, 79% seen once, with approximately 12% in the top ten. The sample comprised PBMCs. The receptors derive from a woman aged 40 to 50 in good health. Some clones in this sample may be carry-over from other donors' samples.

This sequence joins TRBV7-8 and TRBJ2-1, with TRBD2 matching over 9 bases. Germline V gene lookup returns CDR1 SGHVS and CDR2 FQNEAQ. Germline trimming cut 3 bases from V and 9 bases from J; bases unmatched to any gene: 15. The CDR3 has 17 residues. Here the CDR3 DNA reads TGTGCCAGCAGCTTGGATTTAGGCGGGAGGGCCGGGGGTGAGCAGTTCTTC. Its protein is CASSLDLGGRAGGEQFF.

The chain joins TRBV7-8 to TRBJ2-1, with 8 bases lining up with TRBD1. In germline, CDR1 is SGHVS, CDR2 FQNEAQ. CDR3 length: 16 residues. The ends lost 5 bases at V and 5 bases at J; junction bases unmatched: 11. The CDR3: CASSPRTGRSNNEQFF. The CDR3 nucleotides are TGTGCCAGCAGCCCCCGGACAGGGAGGTCTAACAATGAGCAGTTCTTC.

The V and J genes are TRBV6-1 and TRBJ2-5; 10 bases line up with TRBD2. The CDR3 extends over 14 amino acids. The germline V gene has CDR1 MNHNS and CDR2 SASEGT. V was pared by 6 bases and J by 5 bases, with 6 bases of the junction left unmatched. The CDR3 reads CASSPLAGLETQYF. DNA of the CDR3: TGTGCCAGCAGCCCACTAGCGGGATTGGAGACCCAGTACTTC.

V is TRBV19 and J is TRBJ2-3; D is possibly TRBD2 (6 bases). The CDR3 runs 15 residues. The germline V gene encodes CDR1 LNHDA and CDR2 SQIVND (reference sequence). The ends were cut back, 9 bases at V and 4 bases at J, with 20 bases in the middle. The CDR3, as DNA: TGTGCCAGCTCCAAAGGGACTGGACTCTCAGATACGCAGTATTTT. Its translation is CASSKGTGLSDTQYF.

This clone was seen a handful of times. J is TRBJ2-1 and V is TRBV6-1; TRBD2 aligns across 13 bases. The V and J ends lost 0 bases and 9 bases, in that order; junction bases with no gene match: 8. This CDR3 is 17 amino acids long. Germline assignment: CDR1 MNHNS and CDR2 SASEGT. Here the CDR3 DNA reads TGTGCCAGCAGTGAAGCTTTGAGGACTAGCGGGAGCAGTGAGCAGTTCTTC. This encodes CASSEALRTSGSSEQFF.

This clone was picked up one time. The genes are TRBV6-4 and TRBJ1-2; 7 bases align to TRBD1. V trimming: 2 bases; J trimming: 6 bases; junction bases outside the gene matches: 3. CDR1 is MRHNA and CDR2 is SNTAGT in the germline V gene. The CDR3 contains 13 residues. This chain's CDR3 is CASSDQTGNGYTF. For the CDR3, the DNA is TGTGCCAGCAGTGACCAGACAGGGAATGGCTACACCTTC.

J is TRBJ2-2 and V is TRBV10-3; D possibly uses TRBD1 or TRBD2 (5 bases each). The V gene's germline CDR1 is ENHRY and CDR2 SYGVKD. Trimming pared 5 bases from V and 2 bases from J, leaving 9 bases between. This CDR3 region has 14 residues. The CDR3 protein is CAISLGPNTGELFF. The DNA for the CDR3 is TGTGCCATCAGTCTGGGACCTAACACCGGGGAGCTGTTTTTT.

The CDR3, as DNA: TGTGCCAGCAGTTACGAAGGACTAGTGGGCACCGGGGAGCTGTTTTTT. Protein: CASSYEGLVGTGELFF. This chain links TRBV6-6 with TRBJ2-2, with 7 bases lining up with TRBD2. CDR1 MNHNY and CDR2 SVGAGI come from the germline V gene (reference sequence). V dropped 2 bases and J dropped 4; count of bases not matched to a gene: 7. CDR3 length: 16 residues.

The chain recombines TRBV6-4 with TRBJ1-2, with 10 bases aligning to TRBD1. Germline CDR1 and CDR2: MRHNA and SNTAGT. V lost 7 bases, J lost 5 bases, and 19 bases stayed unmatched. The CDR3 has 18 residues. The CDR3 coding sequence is TGTGCCAGCACCATCTCCGGGACAGGGGATCAGGCGGATTATGGCTACACCTTC. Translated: CASTISGTGDQADYGYTF.

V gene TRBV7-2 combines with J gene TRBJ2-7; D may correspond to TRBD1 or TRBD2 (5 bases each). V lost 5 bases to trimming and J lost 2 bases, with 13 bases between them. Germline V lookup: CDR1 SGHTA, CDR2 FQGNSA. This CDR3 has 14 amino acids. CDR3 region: CASSTNPGPYEQYF. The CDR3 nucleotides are TGTGCCAGCAGCACGAACCCGGGACCCTACGAGCAGTACTTC.

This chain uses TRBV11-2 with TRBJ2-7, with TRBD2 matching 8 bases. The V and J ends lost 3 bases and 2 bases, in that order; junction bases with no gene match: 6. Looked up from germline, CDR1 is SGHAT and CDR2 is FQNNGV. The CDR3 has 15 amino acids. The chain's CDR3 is CASSFPTSGTYEQYF. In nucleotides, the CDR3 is TGTGCCAGCAGCTTCCCAACTAGCGGTACCTACGAGCAGTACTTC.

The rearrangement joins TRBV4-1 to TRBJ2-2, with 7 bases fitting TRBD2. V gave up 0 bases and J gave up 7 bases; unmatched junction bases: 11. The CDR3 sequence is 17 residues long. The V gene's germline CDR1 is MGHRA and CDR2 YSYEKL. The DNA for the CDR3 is TGCGCCAGCAGCCAAGAATTTAGGGCGGGAGCTAGCGGGGAGCTGTTTTTT. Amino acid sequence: CASSQEFRAGASGELFF.

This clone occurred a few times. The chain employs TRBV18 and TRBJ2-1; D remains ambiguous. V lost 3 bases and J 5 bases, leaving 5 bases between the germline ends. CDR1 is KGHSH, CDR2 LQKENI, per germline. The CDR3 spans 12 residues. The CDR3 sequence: CASSPTDNEQFF. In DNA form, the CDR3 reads TGTGCCAGCTCACCCACCGACAATGAGCAGTTCTTC.

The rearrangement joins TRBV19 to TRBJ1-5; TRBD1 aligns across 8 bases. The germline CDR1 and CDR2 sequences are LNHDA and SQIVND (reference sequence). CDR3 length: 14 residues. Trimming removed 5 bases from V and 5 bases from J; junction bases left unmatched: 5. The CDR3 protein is CASSPRGRDQPQHF. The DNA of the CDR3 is TGTGCCAGTAGTCCCAGGGGGCGAGATCAGCCCCAGCATTTT.

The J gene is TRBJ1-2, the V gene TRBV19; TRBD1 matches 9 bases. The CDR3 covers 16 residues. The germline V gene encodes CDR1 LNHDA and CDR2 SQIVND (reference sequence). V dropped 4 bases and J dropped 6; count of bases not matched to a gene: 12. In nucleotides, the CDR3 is TGTGCCAGTAGTAACAGCTGGGGACAGGGTCGAAATGGCTACACCTTC. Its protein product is CASSNSWGQGRNGYTF.

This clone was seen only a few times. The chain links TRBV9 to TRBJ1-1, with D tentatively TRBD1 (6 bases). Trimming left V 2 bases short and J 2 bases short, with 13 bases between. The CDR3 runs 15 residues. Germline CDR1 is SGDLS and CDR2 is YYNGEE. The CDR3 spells CASSVLGQQNTEAFF. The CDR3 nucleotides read TGTGCCAGCAGCGTCCTTGGACAGCAAAACACTGAAGCTTTCTTT.

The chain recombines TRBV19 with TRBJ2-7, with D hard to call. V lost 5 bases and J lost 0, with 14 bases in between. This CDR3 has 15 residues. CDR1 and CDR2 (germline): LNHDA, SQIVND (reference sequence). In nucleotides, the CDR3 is TGTGCCAGTAGTGTTTCTGTGGCCGTCTCCTACGAGCAGTACTTC. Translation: CASSVSVAVSYEQYF.

CDR3 sequence: CASSQKGHGYTF. CDR3 coding DNA: TGTGCCAGCAGCCAAAAAGGGCATGGCTACACCTTC. V and J are TRBV5-4 and TRBJ1-2, with D hard to call. This CDR3 is 12 amino acids long. Trimming cost V 4 bases and J 6 bases, with 10 bases left between them. Germline-derived CDR1 and CDR2 are SGHNT and YYREEE (reference sequence).